One sample yielded the 21 T cell receptor beta chains listed below, sequenced in a study of vaccination and CD4 T cells after COVID-19. CD4+ T cells that had been cultured provided DNA sequenced with the Oncomine TCR Beta short-read assay. TCRdb re-analysed the PCR reads in MiXCR, keeping a single row per CDR3 protein. The sample yields 7,600 or so distinct CDR3 sequences, 58% seen once. Treatment of the sample: roughly 11-day PBMC culture with coronavirus spike peptide pools or control peptides (ViraFEST assay). Their antigen targets remain unknown. The sample consisted of CD4+ T cells from blood, cultured in vitro. These receptors came from a human donor who had recovered from COVID-19.

This rearrangement joins TRBV21-1 to TRBJ2-6; TRBD1, the table's D call, was not compared with the DNA. TRBV21-1 is a pseudogene locus. The CDR3 covers 16 residues. The CDR3 DNA reads TGTGCCAGCAGCAACCCCCGCCCCTCTGGGGCCAACGTCCTGACTTTC. It translates to CASSNPRPSGANVLTF.

V gene TRBV5-1 combines with J gene TRBJ1-2, with D possibly matching TRBD1 (5 bases). This CDR3 contains 15 residues. V was pared by 0 bases and J by 4 bases, with 13 bases between. Germline V gene lookup returns CDR1 SGHRS and CDR2 YFSETQ. The DNA for the CDR3 is TGCGCCAGCAGCTTGGCCCTAGGACACTCCTATGGCTACACCTTC. Its protein product is CASSLALGHSYGYTF.

V gene TRBV24-1 combines with J gene TRBJ2-3; 9 bases are shared with TRBD2. Trimming cost V 4 bases and J 3 bases; bases outside gene matches: 4. This CDR3 spans 15 amino acids. CDR1 is KGHDR, CDR2 SFDVKD, per germline. The CDR3: CATSESGLATDTQYF. The CDR3, as DNA: TGTGCCACCAGTGAATCGGGACTAGCAACAGATACGCAGTATTTT.

V and J are TRBV11-2 and TRBJ2-7; 9 positions agree with TRBD1. The ends lost 8 bases at V and 2 bases at J; junction bases unmatched: 4. Germline-derived CDR1 and CDR2 are SGHAT and FQNNGV. The CDR3 length is 13 residues. In nucleotides, the CDR3 is TGTGCCAGCCGGACAGGGGTCGCCTACGAGCAGTACTTC. This sequence encodes CASRTGVAYEQYF.

The chain combines TRBV15 with TRBJ2-7; 7 bases are shared with TRBD1. Germline CDR1 and CDR2: LNHNV and YYDKDF (reference sequence). CDR3 length: 15 amino acids. V shed 1 base, J shed 1 base, and the junction held 4 bases outside the gene matches. CDR3 protein: CATSRGDSVSYEQYF. As DNA, the CDR3 is TGTGCCACCAGCAGAGGGGACAGTGTTTCCTACGAGCAGTACTTC.

The chain uses TRBV12-3 or TRBV12-4 and TRBJ1-2; 8 nucleotides line up with TRBD1. J lost 8 bases, V lost 2 bases, and 7 bases had no gene match. The CDR3 loop spans 14 amino acids. CDR3 DNA sequence: TGTGCCAGCAGTTTACCAGGGGGCGCGGGGGGCTACACCTTC. It yields the protein CASSLPGGAGGYTF.

The chain combines TRBV11-3 with TRBJ2-1, with D uncertain. Deletions cut 5 bases from V and 7 bases from J, with 12 bases between. Germline loops: CDR1 SGHNT, CDR2 YENEEA. This CDR3 comprises 13 residues. CDR3 sequence reads: CASSLRLENEQFF. In nucleotides, the CDR3 is TGTGCCAGCAGCCTAAGACTCGAAAATGAGCAGTTCTTC.

This clonotype was seen only a few times. The gene calls are TRBV7-2 and TRBJ1-5; D may be TRBD1 (5 bases). The germline gives CDR1 SGHTA, CDR2 FQGNSA. Trimming removed 1 base at V and 6 bases at J, with 13 bases between. The CDR3 is 15 amino acids. The CDR3 spells CASSLVGARGQPQHF. CDR3 nucleotides: TGTGCCAGCAGCTTAGTAGGGGCGCGCGGTCAGCCCCAGCATTTT.

In this sample, this clonotype turned up a few times. The V gene is TRBV27, the J gene TRBJ1-5; D is undetermined. V was trimmed by 4 bases and J by 6 bases, leaving 7 bases between them. CDR1 and CDR2 (germline): MNHEY, SMNVEV (reference sequence). The CDR3 has 12 residues. The DNA of the CDR3 is TGTGCCAGCAGTTGGTTGGGTCAGCCCCAGCATTTT. Translated: CASSWLGQPQHF.

This rearrangement joins TRBV2 to TRBJ1-2; TRBD1 matches 7 bases. Germline V gene data show CDR1 as SNHLY and CDR2 as FYNNEI. The length of the CDR3 is 14 residues. V lost 5 bases to trimming and J lost 6 bases; unmatched junction nucleotides: 9. Here the CDR3 DNA reads TGTGCCAGCAGTAATGACAGGGATAGGAATGGCTACACCTTC. Protein product: CASSNDRDRNGYTF.

This clonotype is termed large. The chain employs TRBV7-3 and TRBJ2-3, with a possible D match to TRBD2 (5 bases). V lost 4 bases and J lost 1, with 12 bases in between. This CDR3 contains 15 residues. Per the germline V gene, CDR1 is SGHTA and CDR2 is FQGTGA. The CDR3 reads CASSSDYLRTDTQYF. CDR3 DNA: TGTGCCAGCAGCTCTGACTACCTTCGCACAGATACGCAGTATTTT. The variable domain in full, completed from reference TRBV7-3 and TRBJ2-3, reads GAGVSQTPSNKVTEKGKYVELRCDPISGHTALYWYRQSLGQGPEFLIYFQGTGAADDSGLPNDRFFAVRPEGSVSTLKIQRTERGDSAVYLCASSSDYLRTDTQYFGPGTRLTVL.

The J gene is TRBJ1-5, the V gene TRBV19; the D is unclear. V dropped 5 bases and J dropped 9 bases, with 11 bases sitting between them. Germline V CDR1 and CDR2: LNHDA, SQIVND (reference sequence). The CDR3 loop spans 12 amino acids. CDR3 nucleotides: TGTGCCAGTAGTCAGTGGACCTGGCCCCAGCATTTT. It specifies CASSQWTWPQHF.

In this sample, this clonotype is medium-sized. J is TRBJ2-1 and V is TRBV9, with unresolved D. CDR3 length: 12 residues. The germline V and J ends were trimmed by 0 bases and 4 bases, with 2 bases remaining between them. The germline V gene encodes CDR1 SGDLS and CDR2 YYNGEE. CDR3 protein: CASSVGYNEQFF. In nucleotides, the CDR3 is TGTGCCAGCAGCGTAGGGTACAATGAGCAGTTCTTC.

This chain connects TRBV24-1 to TRBJ2-6; a weak D match, TRBD2 (6 bases). The CDR3 is 19 amino acids. The V and J ends lost 4 bases and 1 base respectively, with 19 bases between them. Per the germline V gene, CDR1 is KGHDR and CDR2 is SFDVKD. The CDR3 region has the DNA TGTGCCACCAGTGACCCTACCCCCCGTGGAGGGTCTGGGGCCAACGTCCTGACTTTC. This sequence encodes CATSDPTPRGGSGANVLTF.

The chain is built from TRBV20-1 and TRBJ2-5; tentatively, D is TRBD1 or TRBD2 (5 bases each). The V gene's germline CDR1 is DFQATT and CDR2 SNEGSKA (reference sequence). The length of the CDR3 is 15 residues. V was trimmed by 3 bases and J by 3 bases, leaving 17 bases between them. DNA for the CDR3: TGCAGTGCTAGCGGCCTGAGGGGTCGGAAAGAGACCCAGTACTTC. Its translation: CSASGLRGRKETQYF.

CDR3 sequence: CASSRFETQYF. The CDR3 DNA sequence: TGTGCCAGCAGTCGATTTGAGACCCAGTACTTC. The chain carries TRBV14 and TRBJ2-5; D is unresolved. Per germline, CDR1 SGHDN and CDR2 FVKESK. The CDR3 totals 11 residues. V lost 6 bases, J lost 5 bases, and 7 bases lay in between.

CDR3 in amino acids: CASSPAENYGYTF. The CDR3 nucleotides are TGTGCCAGCTCACCGGCGGAAAACTATGGCTACACCTTC. This chain links TRBV18 with TRBJ1-2, with D unresolved. The CDR3 spans 13 residues. Deletions cut 3 bases from V and 2 bases from J, with 7 bases between. CDR1 is KGHSH, CDR2 LQKENI, per germline. Looking up the rest from reference TRBV18 and TRBJ1-2 gives the full variable domain: NAGVMQNPRHLVRRRGQEARLRCSPMKGHSHVYWYRQLPEEGLKFMVYLQKENIIDESGMPKERFSAEFPKEGPSILRIQQVVRGDSAAYFCASSPAENYGYTFGSGTRLTVV.

The chain couples TRBV12-3 or TRBV12-4 to TRBJ1-1; the match to TRBD1 covers 7 bases. The CDR3 has 14 residues. Unmatched junction bases numbered 0, after V lost 0 bases and J lost 2 bases. The CDR3 here is CASSLAGGNTEAFF. The CDR3 nucleotides are TGTGCCAGCAGTTTAGCAGGGGGCAACACTGAAGCTTTCTTT.

V gene TRBV6-1 combines with J gene TRBJ2-7; D is perhaps TRBD1 (6 bases). Germline V gene sequence: CDR1 MNHNS, CDR2 SASEGT. This CDR3 is built from 15 residues. Trimming left V 6 bases short and J 3 bases short, with 18 bases between. DNA for the CDR3: TGTGCCAGCAGCTCCCAGGGGACACAGAACTACGAGCAGTACTTC. Translation: CASSSQGTQNYEQYF.

The chain employs TRBV6-5 and TRBJ1-2, with 9 bases identical to TRBD1. The CDR3 is 15 amino acids. Germline V gene lookup returns CDR1 MNHEY and CDR2 SVGAGI. The J segment lost 1 base and the V segment lost 1 base, leaving 1 base of the junction unmatched. The CDR3: CASSYLDRGNYGYTF. For the CDR3, the DNA is TGTGCCAGCAGTTACTTGGACAGGGGTAACTATGGCTACACCTTC.

The rearrangement joins TRBV25-1 to TRBJ1-1, with D uncertain. V lost 3 bases and J 6 bases, leaving 11 bases between the germline ends. The CDR3 has 13 residues. CDR1 is MGHDK, CDR2 SYGVNS, per germline. This CDR3 is CASSDSNWSEAFF. The CDR3 DNA reads as TGTGCCAGCAGTGACAGCAACTGGTCTGAAGCTTTCTTT.